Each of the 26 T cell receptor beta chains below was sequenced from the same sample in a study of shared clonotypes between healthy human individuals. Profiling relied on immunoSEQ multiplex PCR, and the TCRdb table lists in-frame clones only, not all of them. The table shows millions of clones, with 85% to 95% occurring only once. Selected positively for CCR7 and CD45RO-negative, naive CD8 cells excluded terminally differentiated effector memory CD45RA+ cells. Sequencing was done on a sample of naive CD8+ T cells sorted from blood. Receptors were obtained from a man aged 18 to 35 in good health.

The CDR3 loop is CAISDTGGDGYTF. In DNA, the CDR3 is TGTGCCATCAGTGATACCGGGGGGGATGGCTACACCTTC. The chain carries TRBV10-3 and TRBJ1-2, with a weak D call TRBD1 (5 bases). Germline V gives CDR1 ENHRY, CDR2 SYGVKD. The length of the CDR3 is 13 residues. Trimming cost V 3 bases and J 6 bases, with 11 bases left between them.

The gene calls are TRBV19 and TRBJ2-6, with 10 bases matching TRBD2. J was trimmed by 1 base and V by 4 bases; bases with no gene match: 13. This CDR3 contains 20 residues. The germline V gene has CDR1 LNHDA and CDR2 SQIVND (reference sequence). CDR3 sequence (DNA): TGTGCCAGTAGTACCCAGGATGAGACTAGCGGGCCGTCTGGGGCCAACGTCCTGACTTTC. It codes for CASSTQDETSGPSGANVLTF.

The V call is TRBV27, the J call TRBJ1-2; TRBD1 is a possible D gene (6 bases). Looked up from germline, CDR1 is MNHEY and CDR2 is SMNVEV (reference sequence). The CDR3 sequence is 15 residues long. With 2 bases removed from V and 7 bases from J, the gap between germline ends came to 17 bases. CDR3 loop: CASSLVRGTQAGYTF. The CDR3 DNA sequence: TGTGCCAGCAGTTTAGTGAGGGGGACCCAGGCTGGCTACACCTTC.

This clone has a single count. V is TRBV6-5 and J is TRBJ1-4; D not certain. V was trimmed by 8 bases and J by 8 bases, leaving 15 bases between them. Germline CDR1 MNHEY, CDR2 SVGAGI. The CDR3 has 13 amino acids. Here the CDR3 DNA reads TGTGCCAGCCACGCGGGCCCCAGGGAAAAACTGTTTTTT. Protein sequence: CASHAGPREKLFF.

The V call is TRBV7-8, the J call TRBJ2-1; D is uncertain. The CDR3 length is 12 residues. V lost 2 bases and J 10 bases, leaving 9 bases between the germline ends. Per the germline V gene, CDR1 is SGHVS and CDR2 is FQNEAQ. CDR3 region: CASSLYFIEQFF. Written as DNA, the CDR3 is TGTGCCAGCAGCTTATACTTTATCGAGCAGTTCTTC.

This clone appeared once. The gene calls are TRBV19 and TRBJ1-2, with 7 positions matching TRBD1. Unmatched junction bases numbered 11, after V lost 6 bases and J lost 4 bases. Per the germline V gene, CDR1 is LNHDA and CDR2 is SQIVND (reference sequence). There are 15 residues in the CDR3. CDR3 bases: TGTGCCAGTAGCCTACAGGGGTATGGCTTCTATGGCTACACCTTC. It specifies CASSLQGYGFYGYTF. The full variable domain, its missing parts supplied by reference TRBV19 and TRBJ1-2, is DGGITQSPKYLFRKEGQNVTLSCEQNLNHDAMYWYRQDPGQGLRLIYYSQIVNDFQKGDIAEGYSVSREKKESFPLTVTSAQKNPTAFYLCASSLQGYGFYGYTFGSGTRLTVV.

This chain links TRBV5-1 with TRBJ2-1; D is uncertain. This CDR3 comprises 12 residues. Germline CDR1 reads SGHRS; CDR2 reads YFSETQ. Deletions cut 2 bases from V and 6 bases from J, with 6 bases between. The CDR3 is CASSFQPNEQFF. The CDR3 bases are TGCGCCAGCAGCTTCCAGCCCAATGAGCAGTTCTTC.

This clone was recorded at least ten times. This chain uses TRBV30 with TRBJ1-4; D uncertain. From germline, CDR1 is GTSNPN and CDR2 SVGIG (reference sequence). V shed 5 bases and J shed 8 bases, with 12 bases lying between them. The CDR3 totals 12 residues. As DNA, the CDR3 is TGTGCCTGGTCCGACGGGAAGGAAAAACTGTTTTTT. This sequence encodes CAWSDGKEKLFF.

Here the CDR3 DNA reads TGTGCCAGCAGCTTAGGCAGGGGAACCAATCAGCCCCAGCATTTT. Its translation is CASSLGRGTNQPQHF. The chain combines TRBV7-6 with TRBJ1-5; a weak D match, TRBD1 (6 bases). The V and J ends lost 1 base and 3 bases respectively, with 10 bases between them. The CDR3 is made up of 15 amino acids. Germline V CDR1 and CDR2: SGHVS, FNYEAQ.

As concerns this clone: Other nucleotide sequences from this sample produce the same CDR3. CDR3 sequence (DNA): TGTGCCAGCAGCCTTAGCGGTGGCGCTTACAATGAGCAGTTCTTC. Translated, it gives CASSLSGGAYNEQFF. The V gene is TRBV6-5, the J gene TRBJ2-1; perhaps TRBD2 as D (6 bases). Between the trimmed V and J ends, which lost 6 bases and 4 bases, there was a span of 16 bases. Germline V gene lookup returns CDR1 MNHEY and CDR2 SVGAGI. The CDR3 is made up of 15 amino acids.

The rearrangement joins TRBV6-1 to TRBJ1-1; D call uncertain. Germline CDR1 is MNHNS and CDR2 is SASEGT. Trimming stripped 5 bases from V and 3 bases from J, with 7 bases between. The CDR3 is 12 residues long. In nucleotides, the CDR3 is TGTGCCAGCAGTCCTCCCCACACTGAAGCTTTCTTT. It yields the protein CASSPPHTEAFF.

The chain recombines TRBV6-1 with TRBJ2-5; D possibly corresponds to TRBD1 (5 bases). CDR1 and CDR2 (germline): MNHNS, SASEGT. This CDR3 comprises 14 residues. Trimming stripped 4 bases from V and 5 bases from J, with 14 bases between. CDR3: CASSGYSSGETQYF. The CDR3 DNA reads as TGTGCCAGCAGTGGGTACAGCTCAGGGGAGACCCAGTACTTC.

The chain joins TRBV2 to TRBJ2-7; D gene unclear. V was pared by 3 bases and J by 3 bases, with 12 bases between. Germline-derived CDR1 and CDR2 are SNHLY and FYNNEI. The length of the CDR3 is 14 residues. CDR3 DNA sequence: TGTGCCAGCAGTGATGTCTATAGGGACTACGAGCAGTACTTC. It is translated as CASSDVYRDYEQYF.

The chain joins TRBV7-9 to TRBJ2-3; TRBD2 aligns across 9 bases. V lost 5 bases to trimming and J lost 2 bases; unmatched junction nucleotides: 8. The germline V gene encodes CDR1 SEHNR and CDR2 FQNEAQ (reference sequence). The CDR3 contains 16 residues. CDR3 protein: CASSPIAGALTDTQYF. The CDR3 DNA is TGTGCCAGCAGCCCAATAGCGGGAGCCCTCACAGATACGCAGTATTTT.

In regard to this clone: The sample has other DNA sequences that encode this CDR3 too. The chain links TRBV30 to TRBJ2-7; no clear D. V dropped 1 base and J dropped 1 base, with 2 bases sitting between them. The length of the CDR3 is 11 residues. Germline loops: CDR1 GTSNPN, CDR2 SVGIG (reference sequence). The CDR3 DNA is TGTGCCTGGAGTGGTTCCTACGAGCAGTACTTC. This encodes CAWSGSYEQYF. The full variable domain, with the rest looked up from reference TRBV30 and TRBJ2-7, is SQTIHQWPATLVQPVGSPLSLECTVEGTSNPNLYWYRQAAGRGLQLLFYSVGIGQISSEVPQNLSASRPQDRQFILSSKKLLLSDSGFYLCAWSGSYEQYFGPGTRLTVT.

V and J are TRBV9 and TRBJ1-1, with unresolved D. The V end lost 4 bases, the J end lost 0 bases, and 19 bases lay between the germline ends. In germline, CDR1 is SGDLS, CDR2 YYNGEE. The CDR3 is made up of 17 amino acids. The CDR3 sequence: CASSPSDFGNMNTEAFF. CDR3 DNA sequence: TGTGCCAGCAGCCCATCCGATTTTGGGAACATGAACACTGAAGCTTTCTTT. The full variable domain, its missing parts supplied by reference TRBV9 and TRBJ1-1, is DSGVTQTPKHLITATGQRVTLRCSPRSGDLSVYWYQQSLDQGLQFLIQYYNGEERAKGNILERFSAQQFPDLHSELNLSSLELGDSALYFCASSPSDFGNMNTEAFFGQGTRLTVV.

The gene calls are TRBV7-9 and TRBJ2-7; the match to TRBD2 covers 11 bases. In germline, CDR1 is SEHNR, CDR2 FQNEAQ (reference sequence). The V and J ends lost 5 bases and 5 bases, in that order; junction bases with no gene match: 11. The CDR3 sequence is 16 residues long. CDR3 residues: CASSQLAGDLLNEQYF. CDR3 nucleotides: TGTGCCAGCAGCCAACTAGCGGGAGACCTCCTCAACGAGCAGTACTTC.

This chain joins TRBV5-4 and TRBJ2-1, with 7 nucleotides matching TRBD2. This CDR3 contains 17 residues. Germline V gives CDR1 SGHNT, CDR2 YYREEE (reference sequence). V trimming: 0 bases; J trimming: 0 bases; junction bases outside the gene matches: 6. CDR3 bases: TGTGCCAGCAGCTTGGAACCCGGGACTACCTCCTACAATGAGCAGTTCTTC. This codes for CASSLEPGTTSYNEQFF.

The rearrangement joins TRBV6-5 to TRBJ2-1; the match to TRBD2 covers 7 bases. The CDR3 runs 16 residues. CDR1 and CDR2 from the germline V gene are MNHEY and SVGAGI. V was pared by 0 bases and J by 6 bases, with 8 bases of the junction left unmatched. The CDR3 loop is CASSYSAGLVSNEQFF. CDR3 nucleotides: TGTGCCAGCAGTTACTCGGCAGGACTAGTCTCCAATGAGCAGTTCTTC.

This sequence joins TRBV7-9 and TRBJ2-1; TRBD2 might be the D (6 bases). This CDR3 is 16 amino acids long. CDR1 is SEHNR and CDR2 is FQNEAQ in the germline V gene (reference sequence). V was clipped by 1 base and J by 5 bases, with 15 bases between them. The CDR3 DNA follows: TGTGCCAGCAGCTTAGGTTCGGAGGGGAGTGACAATGAGCAGTTCTTC. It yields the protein CASSLGSEGSDNEQFF.

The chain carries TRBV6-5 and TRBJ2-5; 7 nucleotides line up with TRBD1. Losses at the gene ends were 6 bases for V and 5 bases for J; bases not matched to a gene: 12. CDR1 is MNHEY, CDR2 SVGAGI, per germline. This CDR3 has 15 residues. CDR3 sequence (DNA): TGTGCCAGCAGCCCCTGGACAGGAGGACAGGAGACCCAGTACTTC. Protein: CASSPWTGGQETQYF.

CDR3 protein: CASSLGGLTNTGELFF. The CDR3 nucleotides are TGTGCCAGCAGTTTGGGGGGACTAACAAACACCGGGGAGCTGTTTTTT. The chain links TRBV27 to TRBJ2-2, with TRBD2 matching 7 bases. The CDR3 spans 16 residues. Per the germline V gene, CDR1 is MNHEY and CDR2 is SMNVEV (reference sequence). Losses at the gene ends were 3 bases for V and 2 bases for J; bases not matched to a gene: 6.

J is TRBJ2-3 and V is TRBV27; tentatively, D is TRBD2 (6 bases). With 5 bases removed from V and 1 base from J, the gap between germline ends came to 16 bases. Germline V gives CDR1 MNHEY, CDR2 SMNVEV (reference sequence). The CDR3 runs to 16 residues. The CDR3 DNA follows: TGTGCCAGCAGTAAGATAGCGGTGGGTGGCACAGATACGCAGTATTTT. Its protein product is CASSKIAVGGTDTQYF.

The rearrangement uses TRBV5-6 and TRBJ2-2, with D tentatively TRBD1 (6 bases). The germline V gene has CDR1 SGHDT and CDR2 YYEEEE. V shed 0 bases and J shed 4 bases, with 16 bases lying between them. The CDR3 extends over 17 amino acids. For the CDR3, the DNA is TGTGCCAGCAGCTTGGCAGGGGACCGGGTTTTCACCGGGGAGCTGTTTTTT. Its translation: CASSLAGDRVFTGELFF.

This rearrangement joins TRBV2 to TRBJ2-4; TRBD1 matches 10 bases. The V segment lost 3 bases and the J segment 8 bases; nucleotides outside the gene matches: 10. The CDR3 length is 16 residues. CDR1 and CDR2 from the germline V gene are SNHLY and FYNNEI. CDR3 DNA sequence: TGTGCCAGCAGTGACGGGACAGGGGATTATCGGGACATTCAGTACTTC. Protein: CASSDGTGDYRDIQYF.

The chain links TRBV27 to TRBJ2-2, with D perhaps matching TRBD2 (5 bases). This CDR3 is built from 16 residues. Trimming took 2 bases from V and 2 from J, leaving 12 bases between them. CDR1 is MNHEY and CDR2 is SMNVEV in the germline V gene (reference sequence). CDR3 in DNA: TGTGCCAGCAGTTTAGCGGGCACCCTAAACACCGGGGAGCTGTTTTTT. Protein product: CASSLAGTLNTGELFF.